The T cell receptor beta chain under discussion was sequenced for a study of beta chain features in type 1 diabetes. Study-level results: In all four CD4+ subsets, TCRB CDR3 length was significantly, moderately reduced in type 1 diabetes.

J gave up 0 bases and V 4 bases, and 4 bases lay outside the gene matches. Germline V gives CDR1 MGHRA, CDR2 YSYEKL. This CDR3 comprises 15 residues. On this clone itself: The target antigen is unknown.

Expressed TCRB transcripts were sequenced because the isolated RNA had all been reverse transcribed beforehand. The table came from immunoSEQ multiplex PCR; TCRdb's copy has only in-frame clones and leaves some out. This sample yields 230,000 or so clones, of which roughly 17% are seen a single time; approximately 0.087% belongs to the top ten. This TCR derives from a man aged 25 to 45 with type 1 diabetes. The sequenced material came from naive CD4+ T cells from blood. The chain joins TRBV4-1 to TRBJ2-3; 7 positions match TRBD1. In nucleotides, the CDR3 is TGCGCCAGCAGCCGTCGGGACAGTAGCACAGATACGCAGTATTTT. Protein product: CASSRRDSSTDTQYF.